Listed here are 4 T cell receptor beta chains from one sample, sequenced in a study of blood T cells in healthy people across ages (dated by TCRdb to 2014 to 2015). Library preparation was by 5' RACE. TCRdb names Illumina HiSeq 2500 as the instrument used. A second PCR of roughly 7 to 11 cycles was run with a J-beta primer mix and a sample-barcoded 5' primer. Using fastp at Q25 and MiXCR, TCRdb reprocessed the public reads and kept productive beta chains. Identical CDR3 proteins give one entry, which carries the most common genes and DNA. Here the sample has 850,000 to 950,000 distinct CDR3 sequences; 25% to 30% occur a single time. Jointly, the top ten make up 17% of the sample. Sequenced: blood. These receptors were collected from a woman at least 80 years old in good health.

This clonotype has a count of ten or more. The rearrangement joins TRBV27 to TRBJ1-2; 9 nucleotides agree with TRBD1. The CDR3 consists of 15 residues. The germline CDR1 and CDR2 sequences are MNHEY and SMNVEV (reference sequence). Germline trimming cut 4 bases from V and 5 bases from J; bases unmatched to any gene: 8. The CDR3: CASSSYRGQEYGYTF. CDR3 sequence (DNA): TGTGCCAGCAGTTCCTACAGGGGGCAGGAGTATGGCTACACCTTC.

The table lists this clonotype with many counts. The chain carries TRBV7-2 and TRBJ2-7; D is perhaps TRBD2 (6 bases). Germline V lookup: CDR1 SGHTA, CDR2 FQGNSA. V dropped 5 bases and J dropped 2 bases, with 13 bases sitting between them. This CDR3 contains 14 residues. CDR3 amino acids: CASSPGANAYEQYF. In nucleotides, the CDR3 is TGTGCCAGCAGCCCGGGAGCGAATGCCTACGAGCAGTACTTC.

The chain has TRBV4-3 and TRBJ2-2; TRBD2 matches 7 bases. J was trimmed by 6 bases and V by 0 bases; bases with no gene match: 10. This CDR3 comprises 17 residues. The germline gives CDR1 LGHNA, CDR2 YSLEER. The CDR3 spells CASSQDQGLVYAGELFF. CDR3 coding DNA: TGCGCCAGCAGCCAAGATCAAGGACTAGTGTACGCCGGGGAGCTGTTTTTT.

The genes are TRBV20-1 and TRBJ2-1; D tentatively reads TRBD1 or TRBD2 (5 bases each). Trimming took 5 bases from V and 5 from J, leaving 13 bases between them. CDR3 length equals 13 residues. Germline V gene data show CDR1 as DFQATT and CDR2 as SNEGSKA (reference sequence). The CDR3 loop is CSALRDGHNEQFF. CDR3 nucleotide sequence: TGCAGTGCTCTAAGGGACGGACACAATGAGCAGTTCTTC.